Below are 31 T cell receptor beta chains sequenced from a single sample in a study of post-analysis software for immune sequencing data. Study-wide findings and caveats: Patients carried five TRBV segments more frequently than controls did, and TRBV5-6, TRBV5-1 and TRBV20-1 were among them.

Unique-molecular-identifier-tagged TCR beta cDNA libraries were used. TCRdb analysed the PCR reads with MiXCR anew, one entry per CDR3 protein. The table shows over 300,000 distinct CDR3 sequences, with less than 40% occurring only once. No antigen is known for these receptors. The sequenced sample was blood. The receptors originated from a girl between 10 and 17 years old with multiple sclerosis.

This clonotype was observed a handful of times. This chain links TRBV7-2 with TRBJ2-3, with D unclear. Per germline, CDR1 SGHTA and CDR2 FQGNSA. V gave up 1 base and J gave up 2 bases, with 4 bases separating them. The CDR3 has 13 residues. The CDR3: CASSLVPTDTQYF. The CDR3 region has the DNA TGTGCCAGCAGCTTAGTACCCACAGATACGCAGTATTTT.

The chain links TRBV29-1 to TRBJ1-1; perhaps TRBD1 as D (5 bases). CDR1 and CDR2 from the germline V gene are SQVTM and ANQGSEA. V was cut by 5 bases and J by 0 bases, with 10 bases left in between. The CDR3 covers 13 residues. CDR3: CSVQGRMNTEAFF. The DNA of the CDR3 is TGCAGCGTTCAGGGACGGATGAACACTGAAGCTTTCTTT.

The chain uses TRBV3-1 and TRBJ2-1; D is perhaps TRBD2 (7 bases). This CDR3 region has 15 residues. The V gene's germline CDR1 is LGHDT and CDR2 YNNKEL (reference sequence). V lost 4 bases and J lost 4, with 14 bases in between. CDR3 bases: TGTGCCAGCAGCCGGAGAGGGGGGGCTTACAATGAGCAGTTCTTC. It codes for CASSRRGGAYNEQFF.

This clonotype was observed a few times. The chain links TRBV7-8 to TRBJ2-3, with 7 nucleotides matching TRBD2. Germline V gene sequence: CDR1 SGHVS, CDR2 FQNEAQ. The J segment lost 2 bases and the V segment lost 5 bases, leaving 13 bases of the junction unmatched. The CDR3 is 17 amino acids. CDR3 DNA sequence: TGTGCCAGCAGCCCTCCCCTCGCCGGGAGGATCACAGATACGCAGTATTTT. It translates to CASSPPLAGRITDTQYF.

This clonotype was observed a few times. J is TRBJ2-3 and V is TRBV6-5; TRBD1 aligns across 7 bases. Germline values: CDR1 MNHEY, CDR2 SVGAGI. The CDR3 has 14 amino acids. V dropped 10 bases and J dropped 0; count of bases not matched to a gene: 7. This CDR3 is CATKDRESTDTQYF. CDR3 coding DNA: TGTGCCACCAAAGACAGGGAAAGCACAGATACGCAGTATTTT.

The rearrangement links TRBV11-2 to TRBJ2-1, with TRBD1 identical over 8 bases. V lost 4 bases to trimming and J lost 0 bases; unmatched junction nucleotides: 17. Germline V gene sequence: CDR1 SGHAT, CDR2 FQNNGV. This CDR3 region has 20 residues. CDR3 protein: CASSSPGTGVIQSSYNEQFF. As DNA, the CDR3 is TGTGCCAGCAGCTCCCCCGGGACAGGCGTGATTCAGAGCTCCTACAATGAGCAGTTCTTC.

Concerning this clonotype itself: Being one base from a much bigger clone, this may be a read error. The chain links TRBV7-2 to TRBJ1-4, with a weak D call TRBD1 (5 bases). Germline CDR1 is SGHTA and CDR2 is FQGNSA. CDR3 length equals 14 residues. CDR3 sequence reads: CASSGQATNEELFF. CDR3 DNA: TGTGCCAGCAGCGGACAAGCAACTAATGAAGAACTGTTTTTT.

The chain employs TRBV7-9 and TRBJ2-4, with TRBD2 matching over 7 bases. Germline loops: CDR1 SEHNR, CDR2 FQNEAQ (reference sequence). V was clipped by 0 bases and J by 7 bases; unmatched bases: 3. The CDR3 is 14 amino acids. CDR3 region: CASSLATSVNIQYF. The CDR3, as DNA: TGTGCCAGCAGCTTAGCCACTAGCGTTAACATTCAGTACTTC.

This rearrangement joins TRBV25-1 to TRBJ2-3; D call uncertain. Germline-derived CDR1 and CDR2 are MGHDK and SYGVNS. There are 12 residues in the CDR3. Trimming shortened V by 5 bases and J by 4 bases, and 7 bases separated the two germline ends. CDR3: CASSPAADTQYF. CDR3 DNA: TGTGCCAGCAGTCCAGCCGCAGATACGCAGTATTTT.

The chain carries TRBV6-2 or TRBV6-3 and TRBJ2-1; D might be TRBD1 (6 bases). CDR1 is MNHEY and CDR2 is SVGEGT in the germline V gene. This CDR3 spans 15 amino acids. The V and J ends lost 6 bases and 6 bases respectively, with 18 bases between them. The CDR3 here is CASRDRTALINEQFF. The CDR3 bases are TGTGCCAGCAGAGATCGGACAGCCTTGATCAATGAGCAGTTCTTC.

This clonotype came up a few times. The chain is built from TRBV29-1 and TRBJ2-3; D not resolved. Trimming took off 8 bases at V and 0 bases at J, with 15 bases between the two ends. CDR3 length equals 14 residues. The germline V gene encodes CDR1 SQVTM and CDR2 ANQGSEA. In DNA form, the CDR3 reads TGCAGCACCCGGGTGGGTTCAAGCACAGATACGCAGTATTTT. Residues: CSTRVGSSTDTQYF.

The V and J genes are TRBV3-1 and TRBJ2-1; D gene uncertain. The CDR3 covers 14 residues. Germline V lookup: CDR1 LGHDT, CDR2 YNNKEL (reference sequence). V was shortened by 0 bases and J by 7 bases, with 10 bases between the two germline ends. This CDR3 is CASSQDLTPNEQFF. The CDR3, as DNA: TGTGCCAGCAGCCAAGATCTGACGCCAAATGAGCAGTTCTTC.

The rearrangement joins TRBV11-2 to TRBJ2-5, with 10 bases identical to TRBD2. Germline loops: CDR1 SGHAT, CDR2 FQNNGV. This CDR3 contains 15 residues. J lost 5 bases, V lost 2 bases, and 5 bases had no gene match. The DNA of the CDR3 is TGTGCCAGCAGCTTAATACTAGCGGGGAGGGAGACCCAGTACTTC. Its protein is CASSLILAGRETQYF. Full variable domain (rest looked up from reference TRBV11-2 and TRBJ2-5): EAGVAQSPRYKIIEKRQSVAFWCNPISGHATLYWYQQILGQGPKLLIQFQNNGVVDDSQLPKDRFSAERLKGVDSTLKIQPAKLEDSAVYLCASSLILAGRETQYFGPGTRLLVL.

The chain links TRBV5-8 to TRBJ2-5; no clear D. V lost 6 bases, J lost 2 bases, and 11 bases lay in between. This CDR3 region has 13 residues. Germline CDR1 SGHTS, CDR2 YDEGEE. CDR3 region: CASIGFRQETQYF. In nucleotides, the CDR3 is TGTGCCAGCATAGGTTTCCGACAAGAGACCCAGTACTTC.

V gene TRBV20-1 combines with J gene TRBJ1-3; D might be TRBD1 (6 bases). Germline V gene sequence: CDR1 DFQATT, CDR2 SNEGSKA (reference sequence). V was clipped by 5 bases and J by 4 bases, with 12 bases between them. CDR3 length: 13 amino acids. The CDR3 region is CSALQGFGNTIYF. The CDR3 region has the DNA TGCAGTGCTTTACAGGGTTTCGGAAACACCATATATTTT.

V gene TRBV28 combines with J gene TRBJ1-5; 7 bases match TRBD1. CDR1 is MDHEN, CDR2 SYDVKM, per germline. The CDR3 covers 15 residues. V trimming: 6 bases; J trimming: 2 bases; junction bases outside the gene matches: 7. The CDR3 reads CASRTGSLGNQPQHF. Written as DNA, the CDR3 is TGTGCCAGCAGGACAGGGAGCTTAGGCAATCAGCCCCAGCATTTT.

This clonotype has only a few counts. For the CDR3, the DNA is TGTGCCAGCAGCTTATGGGGGGCGGAGACCCAGTACTTC. Translated, it gives CASSLWGAETQYF. J is TRBJ2-5 and V is TRBV5-5, with D perhaps assigned TRBD1 or TRBD2 (6 bases each). V was shortened by 2 bases and J by 5 bases, with 10 bases between the two germline ends. This CDR3 is 13 amino acids long. The germline gives CDR1 SGHKS, CDR2 YYEKEE (reference sequence).

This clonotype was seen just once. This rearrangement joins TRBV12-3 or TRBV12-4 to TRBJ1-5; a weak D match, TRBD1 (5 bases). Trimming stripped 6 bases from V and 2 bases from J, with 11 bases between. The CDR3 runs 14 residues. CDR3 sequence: CASSWDGGNQPQHF. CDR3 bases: TGTGCCAGCAGCTGGGACGGGGGCAATCAGCCCCAGCATTTT.

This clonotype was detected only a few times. This CDR3 reads CASTWSTDTQYF. CDR3 bases: TGTGCCAGCACCTGGAGCACAGATACGCAGTATTTT. The chain uses TRBV12-3 or TRBV12-4 and TRBJ2-3; no firm D call. The CDR3 has 12 amino acids. V shed 7 bases and J shed 0 bases, with 5 bases lying between them.

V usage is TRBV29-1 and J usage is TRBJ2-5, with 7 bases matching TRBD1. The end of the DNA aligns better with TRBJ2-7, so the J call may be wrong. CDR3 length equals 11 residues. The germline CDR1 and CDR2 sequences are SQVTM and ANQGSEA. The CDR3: CSGTTGDEQYF. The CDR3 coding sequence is TGCAGCGGTACAACAGGGGACGAGCAGTACTTC.

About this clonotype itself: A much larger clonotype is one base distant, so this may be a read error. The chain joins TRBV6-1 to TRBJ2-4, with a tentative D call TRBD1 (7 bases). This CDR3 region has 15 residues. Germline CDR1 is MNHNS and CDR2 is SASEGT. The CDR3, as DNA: TGTGTCACCGAACACAGGGGACTAGCCAAAAACATTCAGTACTTC. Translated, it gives CVTEHRGLAKNIQYF.

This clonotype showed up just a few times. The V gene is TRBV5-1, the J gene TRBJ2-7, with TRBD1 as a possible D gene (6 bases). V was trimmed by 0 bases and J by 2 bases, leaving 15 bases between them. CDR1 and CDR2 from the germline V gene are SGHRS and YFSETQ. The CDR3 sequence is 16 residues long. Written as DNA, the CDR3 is TGCGCCAGCAGCTTGGTGACAGGCAGGGGAACCTACGAGCAGTACTTC. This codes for CASSLVTGRGTYEQYF. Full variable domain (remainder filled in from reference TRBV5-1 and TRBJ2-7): KAGVTQTPRYLIKTRGQQVTLSCSPISGHRSVSWYQQTPGQGLQFLFEYFSETQRNKGNFPGRFSGRQFSNSRSEMNVSTLELGDSALYLCASSLVTGRGTYEQYFGPGTRLTVT.

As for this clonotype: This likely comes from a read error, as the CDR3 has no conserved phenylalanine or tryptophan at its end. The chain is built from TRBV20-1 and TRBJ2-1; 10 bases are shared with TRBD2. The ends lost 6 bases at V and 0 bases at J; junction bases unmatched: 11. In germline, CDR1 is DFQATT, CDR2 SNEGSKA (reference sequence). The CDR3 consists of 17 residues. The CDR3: CSARTSGGASSYNEQFC. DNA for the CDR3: TGCAGTGCCCGGACCAGCGGGGGGGCAAGCTCCTACAATGAGCAGTTCTGC.

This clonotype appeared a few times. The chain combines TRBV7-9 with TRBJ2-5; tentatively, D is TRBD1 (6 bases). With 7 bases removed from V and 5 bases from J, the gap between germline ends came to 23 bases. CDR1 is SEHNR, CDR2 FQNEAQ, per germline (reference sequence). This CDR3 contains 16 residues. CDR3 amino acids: CASNDPGHSTTETQYF. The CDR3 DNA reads TGTGCCAGCAACGACCCGGGACACTCTACCACGGAGACCCAGTACTTC.

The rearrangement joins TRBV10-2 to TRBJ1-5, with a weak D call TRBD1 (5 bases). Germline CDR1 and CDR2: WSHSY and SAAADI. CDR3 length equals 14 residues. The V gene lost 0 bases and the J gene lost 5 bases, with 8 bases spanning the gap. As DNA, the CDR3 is TGCGCCAGCAGTGAGTCAAGGGGAGATCAGCCCCAGCATTTT. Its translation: CASSESRGDQPQHF.

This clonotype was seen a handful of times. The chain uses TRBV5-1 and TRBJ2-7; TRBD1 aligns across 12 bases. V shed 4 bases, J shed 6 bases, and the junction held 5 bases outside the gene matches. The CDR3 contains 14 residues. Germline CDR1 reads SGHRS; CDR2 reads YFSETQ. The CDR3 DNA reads TGCGCCAGCAGCGACCGGGACAGGGGGCTCGAGCAGTACTTC. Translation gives CASSDRDRGLEQYF.

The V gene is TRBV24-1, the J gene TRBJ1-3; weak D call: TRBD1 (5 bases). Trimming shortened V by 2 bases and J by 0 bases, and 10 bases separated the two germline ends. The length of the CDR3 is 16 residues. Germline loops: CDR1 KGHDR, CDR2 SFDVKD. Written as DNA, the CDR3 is TGTGCCACCAGTGATTGGGACCTTCGCTCTGGAAACACCATATATTTT. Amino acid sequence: CATSDWDLRSGNTIYF.

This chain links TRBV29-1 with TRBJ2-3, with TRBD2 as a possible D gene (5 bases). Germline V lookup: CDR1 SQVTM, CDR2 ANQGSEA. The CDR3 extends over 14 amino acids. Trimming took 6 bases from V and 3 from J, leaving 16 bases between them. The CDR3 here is CSVRVGGTTDTQYF. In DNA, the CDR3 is TGCAGCGTACGGGTAGGAGGTACAACAGATACGCAGTATTTT.

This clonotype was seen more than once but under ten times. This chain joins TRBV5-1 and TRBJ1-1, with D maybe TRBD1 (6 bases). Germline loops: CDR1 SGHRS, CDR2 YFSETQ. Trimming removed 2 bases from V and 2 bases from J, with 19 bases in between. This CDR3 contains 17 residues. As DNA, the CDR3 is TGCGCCAGCAGCTTAGGGGACCCAGGGGCGGGTAACACTGAAGCTTTCTTT. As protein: CASSLGDPGAGNTEAFF.

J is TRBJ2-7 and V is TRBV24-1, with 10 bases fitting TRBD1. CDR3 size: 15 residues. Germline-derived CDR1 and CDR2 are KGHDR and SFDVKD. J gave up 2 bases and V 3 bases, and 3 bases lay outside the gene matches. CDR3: CATSDSGTGAYEQYF. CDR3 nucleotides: TGTGCCACCAGTGATAGCGGGACAGGGGCCTACGAGCAGTACTTC.

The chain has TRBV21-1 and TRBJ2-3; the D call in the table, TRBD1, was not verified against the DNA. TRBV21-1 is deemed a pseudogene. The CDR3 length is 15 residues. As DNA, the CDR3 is TGTGCCAGCAGCAGCCCGGGACAGGGAGCAGATACGCAGTATTTT. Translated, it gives CASSSPGQGADTQYF.